What follows are 8 T cell receptor beta chains derived from one specimen sequenced in a study of glioma-infiltrating T cells after dendritic cell vaccination listed by TCRdb under 2016. Libraries were made using the immunoSEQ multiplex PCR assay. In its TCRdb copy, this immuneACCESS table keeps in-frame sequences only and misses some clones. Where compared with another copy, unresolved V genes explain less than half of these, and the others have no known cause. The sample table shows around 97,000 clones, and approximately 80% are seen once. The ten largest clonotypes hold about an eighth of the sample. The source was blood, collected before dendritic cell vaccination. All receptors derive from a human donor with glioblastoma.

The J gene is TRBJ2-7, the V gene TRBV29-1; TRBD1 might be the D (6 bases). The CDR3 is made up of 13 amino acids. The germline V gene encodes CDR1 SQVTM and CDR2 ANQGSEA. Trimming took 7 bases from V and 0 from J, leaving 13 bases between them. CDR3 coding DNA: TGCAGCGCAGGGGACCCGAGCTCCTACGAGCAGTACTTC. It specifies CSAGDPSSYEQYF.

This clone was picked up a small number of times. The chain is built from TRBV28 and TRBJ1-4; D not certain. The length of the CDR3 is 14 residues. Per the germline V gene, CDR1 is MDHEN and CDR2 is SYDVKM. The V end lost 5 bases, the J end lost 8 bases, and 15 bases lay between the germline ends. CDR3 region: CASSGSGVWEKLFF. Here the CDR3 DNA reads TGTGCCAGCAGTGGTTCGGGTGTGTGGGAAAAACTGTTTTTT.

The rearrangement uses TRBV6-1 and TRBJ2-3; D not certain. Per germline, CDR1 MNHNS and CDR2 SASEGT. V was clipped by 10 bases and J by 3 bases, with 14 bases between them. CDR3 length equals 13 residues. The CDR3 loop reads CAIRLGSTDTQYF. In nucleotides, the CDR3 is TGTGCCATTCGACTTGGATCGACAGATACGCAGTATTTT.

The V gene is TRBV19, the J gene TRBJ1-4; D is undetermined. The V gene lost 4 bases and the J gene lost 5 bases, with 17 bases spanning the gap. Germline V CDR1 and CDR2: LNHDA, SQIVND (reference sequence). The CDR3 totals 16 residues. The CDR3 protein is CASSTRTERWNEKLFF. The CDR3 bases are TGTGCCAGTAGTACCCGAACAGAGAGATGGAATGAAAAACTGTTTTTT.

This chain uses TRBV4-2 with TRBJ1-3; TRBD1 matches at 8 bases. Germline V CDR1 and CDR2: LGHNA, YNFKEQ. With V trimmed by 2 bases and J by 3 bases, 15 bases remained unmatched. CDR3 size: 19 residues. CDR3 residues: CASSQRGGDRRLGGNTIYF. Written as DNA, the CDR3 is TGTGCCAGCAGCCAAAGAGGAGGGGACAGGCGGTTAGGTGGAAACACCATATATTTT.

The rearrangement joins TRBV4-3 to TRBJ1-2, with no clear D. CDR3 length equals 15 residues. V dropped 0 bases and J dropped 6 bases, with 14 bases sitting between them. The germline gives CDR1 LGHNA, CDR2 YSLEER. CDR3 region: CASSQDRPEIDGYTF. Written as DNA, the CDR3 is TGCGCCAGCAGCCAAGATAGGCCGGAGATCGATGGCTACACCTTC.

The genes are TRBV25-1 and TRBJ1-1; D is perhaps TRBD1 (6 bases). Germline CDR1 MGHDK, CDR2 SYGVNS. This CDR3 contains 11 residues. Trimming took 7 bases from V and 8 from J, leaving 11 bases between them. CDR3 coding DNA: TGTGCCAGCAAGCTACAGGGCGAAGCTTTCTTT. Protein sequence: CASKLQGEAFF.

This clone was seen more than once but under ten times. This chain joins TRBV5-5 and TRBJ2-3; 10 nucleotides align to TRBD1. The germline gives CDR1 SGHKS, CDR2 YYEKEE (reference sequence). This CDR3 spans 16 amino acids. With V trimmed by 4 bases and J by 2 bases, 7 bases remained unmatched. The CDR3 nucleotides are TGTGCCAGCAGCCTAGGGACAGGGGAAGCCACAGATACGCAGTATTTT. This sequence encodes CASSLGTGEATDTQYF.